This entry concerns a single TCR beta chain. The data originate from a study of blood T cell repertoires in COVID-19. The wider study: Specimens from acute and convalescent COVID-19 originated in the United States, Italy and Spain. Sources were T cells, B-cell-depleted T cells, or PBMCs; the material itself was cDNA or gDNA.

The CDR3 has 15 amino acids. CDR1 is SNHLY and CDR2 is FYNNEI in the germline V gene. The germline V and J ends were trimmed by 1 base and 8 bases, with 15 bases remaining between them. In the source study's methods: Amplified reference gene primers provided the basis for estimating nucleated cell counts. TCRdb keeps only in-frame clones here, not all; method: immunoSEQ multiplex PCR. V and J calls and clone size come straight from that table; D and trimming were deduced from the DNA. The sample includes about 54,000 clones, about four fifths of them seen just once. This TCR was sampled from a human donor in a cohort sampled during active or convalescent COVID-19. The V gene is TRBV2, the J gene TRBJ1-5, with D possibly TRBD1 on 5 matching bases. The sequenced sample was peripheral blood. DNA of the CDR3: TGTGCCAGCAGTGAAGTGGCAGGGCGGTGGGAGCCCCAGCATTTT. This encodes CASSEVAGRWEPQHF.